This T cell receptor (beta chain) was captured in a study of T cells expressing NK-cell markers. This CDR3 has 16 amino acids. Germline V gene sequence: CDR1 SEHNR, CDR2 FQNEAQ (reference sequence). No DNA is given; TCRdb re-called the 5' RACE reads and lists each CDR3 protein once. The specimen's table records about 460,000 distinct CDR3 sequences. This TCR was sampled from a woman aged 50 to 60 in good health. The sequenced sample consisted of blood T cells: a sorted CD56 or NKG2C T cell subset, CD4+ or CD8+ T cells, or bulk PBMC T cells (not recorded which). This chain joins TRBV7-9 and TRBJ1-5; as DNA is missing, the TRBD1 call by TCRdb cannot be tested. This CDR3 reads CASSLGDRGRGQPQHF. Drawing the rest from reference TRBV7-9 and TRBJ1-5, the complete variable domain is DTGVSQNPRHKITKRGQNVTFRCDPISEHNRLYWYRQTLGQGPEFLTYFQNEAQLEKSRLLSDRFSAERPKGSFSTLEIQRTEQGDSAMYLCASSLGDRGRGQPQHFGDGTRLSIL.